A selection of T cell receptor beta chains follows, all from one sample in a study of PD-L1 blockade in urothelial cancer. Here immunoSEQ multiplex PCR was the method, and the copy in TCRdb shows in-frame clones only, minus some. The sample consists of 50,000 or so clones, around 88% of them appearing once. Source: PBMCs, taken around atezolizumab (anti-PD-L1) treatment. Source of these receptors: a man in his 60s with urothelial cancer. Both conserved end residues are part of each CDR3. Each record gives: J gene, D gene, V gene, clone size, CDR3 protein, CDR3 DNA. D genes are given only for firm matches. Size is omitted from some rows. Given values are once, few, many or a class for expanded clones.

j_gene: TRBJ2-7; d_gene: .; v_gene: TRBV7-6; abundance: .; CDR3aa: CASSPRSGHTFYEQYF; CDR3nt: TGTGCCAGCAGCCCGAGATCCGGTCATACTTTCTACGAGCAGTACTTC
j_gene: TRBJ1-2; d_gene: .; v_gene: TRBV6-5; abundance: .; CDR3aa: CATPGAGLYGYTF; CDR3nt: TGTGCCACCCCCGGAGCAGGGCTCTATGGCTACACCTTC
j_gene: TRBJ2-1; d_gene: TRBD2; v_gene: TRBV7-3; abundance: .; CDR3aa: CASSPIAGVNENEQFF; CDR3nt: TGTGCCAGCAGCCCGATAGCGGGGGTGAACGAAAATGAGCAGTTCTTC
j_gene: TRBJ1-2; d_gene: .; v_gene: TRBV28; abundance: .; CDR3aa: CASSTLDRLGYTF; CDR3nt: TGTGCCAGCAGTACCTTGGACAGATTAGGCTACACCTTC
j_gene: TRBJ2-1; d_gene: TRBD1; v_gene: TRBV5-4; abundance: .; CDR3aa: CASSLAGQGAYNEQFF; CDR3nt: TGTGCCAGCAGCTTGGCGGGACAGGGTGCCTACAATGAGCAGTTCTTC
j_gene: TRBJ1-3; d_gene: TRBD1; v_gene: TRBV2; abundance: .; CDR3aa: CASSLRDSSGNTIYF; CDR3nt: TGTGCCAGCAGCCTAAGGGACAGCTCTGGAAACACCATATATTTT
j_gene: TRBJ1-2; d_gene: .; v_gene: TRBV9; abundance: .; CDR3aa: CASTQWEGALSGYTF; CDR3nt: TGTGCCAGCACCCAGTGGGAGGGAGCCTTGTCTGGCTACACCTTC
j_gene: TRBJ2-3; d_gene: TRBD2; v_gene: TRBV28; abundance: .; CDR3aa: CASSFTGGPDTQYF; CDR3nt: TGTGCCAGCAGTTTTACGGGGGGGCCAGATACGCAGTATTTT
j_gene: TRBJ2-5; d_gene: TRBD1; v_gene: TRBV5-6; abundance: .; CDR3aa: CASSWGQGALETQYF; CDR3nt: TGTGCCAGCAGCTGGGGTCAGGGGGCTTTAGAGACCCAGTACTTC
j_gene: TRBJ2-7; d_gene: TRBD1; v_gene: TRBV19; abundance: .; CDR3aa: CASSRGLGQGSSYEQYF; CDR3nt: TGTGCCAGTAGTCGAGGATTGGGACAGGGAAGCTCCTACGAGCAGTACTTC
j_gene: TRBJ2-3; d_gene: TRBD2; v_gene: TRBV11-2; abundance: .; CDR3aa: CASSMGLAGGATQYF; CDR3nt: TGTGCCAGCAGCATGGGACTAGCGGGGGGAGCTACGCAGTATTTT
j_gene: TRBJ2-3; d_gene: .; v_gene: TRBV7-2; abundance: .; CDR3aa: CASSLYSDTQYF; CDR3nt: TGTGCCAGCAGCTTATACTCAGATACGCAGTATTTT
j_gene: TRBJ2-7; d_gene: .; v_gene: TRBV6-1; abundance: .; CDR3aa: CASDSQASYEQYF; CDR3nt: TGTGCCAGCGATTCCCAGGCGTCCTACGAGCAGTACTTC
j_gene: TRBJ2-3; d_gene: .; v_gene: TRBV5-5; abundance: .; CDR3aa: CASSSQADTQYF; CDR3nt: TGTGCCAGCAGCTCACAGGCAGATACGCAGTATTTT
j_gene: TRBJ2-7; d_gene: TRBD2; v_gene: TRBV7-9; abundance: .; CDR3aa: CASSLGLAATYEQYF; CDR3nt: TGTGCCAGCAGCCTGGGACTAGCGGCCACCTACGAGCAGTACTTC
j_gene: TRBJ2-5; d_gene: .; v_gene: TRBV6-5; abundance: .; CDR3aa: CASGSGLEGETQYF; CDR3nt: TGTGCCAGCGGATCGGGACTCGAGGGGGAGACCCAGTACTTC
j_gene: TRBJ1-5; d_gene: .; v_gene: TRBV18; abundance: once; CDR3aa: CASSRGEAQPQHF; CDR3nt: TGTGCCAGCTCACGGGGGGAAGCGCAGCCCCAGCATTTT
j_gene: TRBJ2-3; d_gene: .; v_gene: TRBV7-2; abundance: .; CDR3aa: CASSLRWARDTQYF; CDR3nt: TGTGCCAGCAGCTTAAGATGGGCAAGGGATACGCAGTATTTT
j_gene: TRBJ2-2; d_gene: TRBD1; v_gene: TRBV4-2; abundance: .; CDR3aa: CASSPPTGGTGELFF; CDR3nt: TGTGCCAGCAGCCCCCCGACAGGGGGGACCGGGGAGCTGTTTTTT
j_gene: TRBJ1-4; d_gene: .; v_gene: TRBV27; abundance: .; CDR3aa: CASSSLRREGNEKLFF; CDR3nt: TGTGCCAGCAGTTCGCTACGAAGGGAGGGGAATGAAAAACTGTTTTTT
j_gene: TRBJ1-2; d_gene: .; v_gene: TRBV4-2; abundance: .; CDR3aa: CASSQDGGGPGYTF; CDR3nt: TGTGCCAGCAGCCAAGATGGGGGGGGTCCTGGCTACACCTTC